The next 18 T cell receptor beta chains were all read from a single sample in a study of identical twins. TCRdb reanalysed the 5' RACE reads using MiXCR and keeps one entry per CDR3 protein. The data hold approximately 1.8 million distinct CDR3 sequences, with around 29% observed a single time. Sequencing used cord blood. These receptor sequences come from a newborn girl in good health.

The table lists this clonotype with many counts. The chain has TRBV5-1 and TRBJ2-5; 8 bases map to TRBD1. CDR1 and CDR2 (germline): SGHRS, YFSETQ. The CDR3 is made up of 15 amino acids. V lost 2 bases to trimming and J lost 2 bases; unmatched junction nucleotides: 5. CDR3 sequence: CASSFADRVQETQYF. Written as DNA, the CDR3 is TGCGCCAGCAGCTTTGCGGACAGGGTTCAAGAGACCCAGTACTTC.

The chain joins TRBV7-9 to TRBJ1-1; D is perhaps TRBD1 (5 bases). The length of the CDR3 is 13 residues. Deletions cut 5 bases from V and 11 bases from J, with 18 bases between. Germline assignment: CDR1 SEHNR and CDR2 FQNEAQ (reference sequence). The CDR3 loop is CASSPQNERDAFF. CDR3 coding DNA: TGTGCCAGCAGCCCCCAAAATGAGAGGGACGCTTTCTTT.

V is TRBV5-1 and J is TRBJ2-3; 12 bases align to TRBD2. CDR3 length equals 17 residues. Germline V lookup: CDR1 SGHRS, CDR2 YFSETQ. With V trimmed by 0 bases and J by 2 bases, 4 bases remained unmatched. For the CDR3, the DNA is TGCGCCAGCAGCTTGGGGACTAGCGGGATAGTCACAGATACGCAGTATTTT. The encoded protein is CASSLGTSGIVTDTQYF.

The chain employs TRBV10-2 and TRBJ2-7, with TRBD1 identical over 7 bases. The CDR3 has 17 residues. Trimming took 0 bases from V and 0 from J; bases not matched to a gene: 8. Germline CDR1 reads WSHSY; CDR2 reads SAAADI. The CDR3: CASSESKGAGFSYEQYF. In nucleotides, the CDR3 is TGCGCCAGCAGTGAGTCTAAGGGGGCGGGTTTCTCCTACGAGCAGTACTTC.

In its sample, this clonotype was seen many times. This chain connects TRBV29-1 to TRBJ2-3; tentatively, D is TRBD2 (5 bases). CDR1 and CDR2 (germline): SQVTM, ANQGSEA. V lost 4 bases and J lost 0, with 14 bases in between. This CDR3 contains 15 residues. CDR3 DNA: TGCAGCGTTGTTTTGAGACTACCTAGCACAGATACGCAGTATTTT. This sequence encodes CSVVLRLPSTDTQYF.

The V call is TRBV11-1, the J call TRBJ1-2; no clear D. Germline CDR1 and CDR2: SGHAT and FQDESV (reference sequence). Trimming took off 5 bases at V and 0 bases at J, with 13 bases between the two ends. The CDR3 contains 15 residues. CDR3 nucleotides: TGTGCCAGCAGCCCCTTCAACACAGCTAACTATGGCTACACCTTC. Residues: CASSPFNTANYGYTF.

This clonotype was counted between two and nine times. The chain couples TRBV7-2 to TRBJ2-5, with D perhaps TRBD2 (6 bases). Germline assignment: CDR1 SGHTA and CDR2 FQGNSA. V dropped 0 bases and J dropped 5 bases, with 19 bases sitting between them. CDR3 length: 17 amino acids. CDR3 protein: CASSLARGMREWETQYF. DNA for the CDR3: TGTGCCAGCAGCTTAGCTCGCGGGATGAGAGAGTGGGAGACCCAGTACTTC.

The chain combines TRBV5-1 with TRBJ2-4; 10 bases are a match to TRBD1. The J call could be wrong; TRBJ2-7 is a better fit for the DNA end. This CDR3 has 16 residues. Germline CDR1 and CDR2: SGHRS and YFSETQ. The CDR3 region has the DNA TGCGCCAGCAGCTCGCCACCGGGACAGGGGTTCTACGAGCAGTACTTC. Its translation is CASSSPPGQGFYEQYF.

This clonotype was counted only a few times. The gene calls are TRBV5-1 and TRBJ2-7; the match to TRBD2 covers 7 bases. After removal of 4 bases from V and 0 bases from J, the junction contained 7 bases not matched to a gene. CDR3 size: 15 residues. Germline CDR1 and CDR2: SGHRS and YFSETQ. In nucleotides, the CDR3 is TGCGCCAGCAGCCCACCCTGGGGGGGCTCCTACGAGCAGTACTTC. Its protein is CASSPPWGGSYEQYF. The full variable domain, completed using reference TRBV5-1 and TRBJ2-7, is KAGVTQTPRYLIKTRGQQVTLSCSPISGHRSVSWYQQTPGQGLQFLFEYFSETQRNKGNFPGRFSGRQFSNSRSEMNVSTLELGDSALYLCASSPPWGGSYEQYFGPGTRLTVT.

Regarding this clonotype: The junction and the germline gene differ at one end; a read error may be behind it. The chain links TRBV5-4 to TRBJ2-5; D tentatively reads TRBD1 or TRBD2 (5 bases each). The DNA matches TRBJ2-7 better at its end, which makes the J call doubtful. This CDR3 comprises 15 residues. From germline, CDR1 is SGHNT and CDR2 YYREEE (reference sequence). As DNA, the CDR3 is TGTGCCAGCAGTTTGGAGCTGGGGACCAACTACGAGCAGTACTTC. Protein: CASSLELGTNYEQYF.

The chain recombines TRBV11-2 with TRBJ2-1; TRBD2 matches 11 bases. TRBJ2-7 explains the end of the DNA better; the J call may be wrong. CDR3 length: 19 amino acids. Germline V lookup: CDR1 SGHAT, CDR2 FQNNGV. In nucleotides, the CDR3 is TGTGCCAGCAGCCCCATTGGACTAGCGGGTCGACCGTCCTACAATGAGCAGTACTTC. This codes for CASSPIGLAGRPSYNEQYF.

Here the CDR3 reads CASSIRGPEGNIQYF. CDR3 nucleotide sequence: TGTGCCAGCAGTATCAGGGGGCCTGAAGGGAACATTCAGTACTTC. V gene TRBV12-3 or TRBV12-4 combines with J gene TRBJ2-4; 8 nucleotides agree with TRBD1. The CDR3 is 15 residues long. Trimming took 5 bases from V and 7 from J; bases not matched to a gene: 10.

The chain employs TRBV30 and TRBJ2-3, with TRBD2 matching over 8 bases. This CDR3 comprises 15 residues. CDR1 is GTSNPN, CDR2 SVGIG, per germline (reference sequence). J gave up 1 base and V 2 bases, and 5 bases lay outside the gene matches. For the CDR3, the DNA is TGTGCCTGGAGTCTCGCGCGGGGGGGCACAGATACGCAGTATTTT. Protein: CAWSLARGGTDTQYF. The variable domain in full, with the rest retrieved from reference TRBV30 and TRBJ2-3, is SQTIHQWPATLVQPVGSPLSLECTVEGTSNPNLYWYRQAAGRGLQLLFYSVGIGQISSEVPQNLSASRPQDRQFILSSKKLLLSDSGFYLCAWSLARGGTDTQYFGPGTRLTVL.

V and J are TRBV20-1 and TRBJ2-7; D is possibly TRBD2 (6 bases). The closer fit of TRBJ2-5 to the DNA end suggests the J call may be wrong. Per the germline V gene, CDR1 is DFQATT and CDR2 is SNEGSKA (reference sequence). The CDR3 has 12 residues. The CDR3 sequence: CSAALRGETQYF. CDR3 bases: TGCAGTGCTGCCCTACGGGGGGAGACCCAGTACTTC.

V and J are TRBV13 and TRBJ2-3; 11 nucleotides agree with TRBD2. Losses at the gene ends were 6 bases for V and 2 bases for J; bases not matched to a gene: 4. The CDR3 runs to 15 residues. From germline, CDR1 is PRHDT and CDR2 FYEKMQ (reference sequence). CDR3 coding DNA: TGTGCCAGCAGTAGCGGGAGGGCCGTCACAGATACGCAGTATTTT. It translates to CASSSGRAVTDTQYF.

The V call is TRBV10-3, the J call TRBJ2-7; 9 bases map to TRBD2. The germline gives CDR1 ENHRY, CDR2 SYGVKD. This CDR3 comprises 15 residues. J gave up 7 bases and V 6 bases, and 13 bases lay outside the gene matches. The CDR3 sequence: CAISGLAGSYNEQYF. CDR3 in DNA: TGTGCCATCAGCGGTCTAGCGGGGAGTTACAATGAGCAGTACTTC.

The chain employs TRBV20-1 and TRBJ2-7, with 7 bases that match TRBD2. Germline V gene lookup returns CDR1 DFQATT and CDR2 SNEGSKA (reference sequence). The V segment lost 0 bases and the J segment 3 bases; nucleotides outside the gene matches: 11. This CDR3 has 16 residues. This chain's CDR3 is CSARDPRGGRSYEQYF. In DNA form, the CDR3 reads TGCAGTGCTAGAGACCCAAGGGGCGGGAGAAGCTACGAGCAGTACTTC.

This clonotype turned up a few times. The J gene is TRBJ2-3, the V gene TRBV27; 8 bases match TRBD1. CDR1 and CDR2 from the germline V gene are MNHEY and SMNVEV (reference sequence). The ends lost 5 bases at V and 2 bases at J; junction bases unmatched: 9. The CDR3 extends over 16 amino acids. The CDR3 spells CASSPPRQGNTDTQYF. The CDR3 coding sequence is TGTGCCAGCAGTCCTCCACGACAGGGGAACACAGATACGCAGTATTTT.